Here is one T cell receptor beta chain with its context. This entry is derived from a study of siplizumab effects on memory and regulatory T cells. Libraries were prepared by immunoSEQ multiplex PCR; TCRdb keeps only in-frame clonotypes and omits some of them. The sample holds roughly 110,000 clones, around 93% seen once. The material sequenced was non-Treg CD4+ T cells sorted from blood. This receptor was obtained from a human donor in good health.

The CDR3 nucleotides are TGTGCCAGCAGTGAAGTGGTAGGAACAGTCTCTGGAAACACCATATATTTT. Translation gives CASSEVVGTVSGNTIYF. V usage is TRBV6-1 and J usage is TRBJ1-3; D not resolved. CDR1 and CDR2 from the germline V gene are MNHNS and SASEGT. The CDR3 length is 17 residues. Trimming left V 1 base short and J 0 bases short, with 13 bases between.